This TCR beta chain was identified in a study of shared clonotypes between healthy human individuals. Those who donated were healthy HIV-negative adults, with no recent acute infections or vaccinations reported. Of note for this clone: Its antigen is unknown.

Study-level results: Non-shared clonotypes had lower generation probabilities than clonotypes shared by all four sorted-subset donors.

Trimming removed 4 bases from V and 4 bases from J, with 8 bases in between. CDR1 is SNHLY and CDR2 is FYNNEI in the germline V gene. This CDR3 is built from 13 residues. This was a deep-level run. Once extracted for a subset, genomic DNA was divided evenly among several immunoSEQ plates. Generated by immunoSEQ multiplex PCR, the TCRdb table keeps only in-frame clones and is missing some. The repertoire holds over a million clones, over 95% seen once, with roughly 1.1% in the top ten. What was sequenced was naive CD4+ T cells sorted from blood. As for subset: CD45RA+ positively selected. The chain joins TRBV2 to TRBJ2-1; D may be TRBD1 (5 bases). The sequence was collected from a man under 40 in good health. The CDR3 sequence: CASSVAGYNEQFF. In DNA, the CDR3 is TGTGCCAGCAGTGTTGCAGGGTACAATGAGCAGTTCTTC. Full variable domain (remainder filled in from reference TRBV2 and TRBJ2-1): EPEVTQTPSHQVTQMGQEVILRCVPISNHLYFYWYRQILGQKVEFLVSFYNNEISEKSEIFDDQFSVERPDGSNFTLKIRSTKLEDSAMYFCASSVAGYNEQFFGPGTRLTVL.